Listed below are T cell receptor beta chains from one sample, sequenced in a study of blood T cell repertoires in COVID-19. Sequencing was performed with immunoSEQ multiplex PCR; in TCRdb, only in-frame clones are kept and a portion is missing. The sample carries over 200,000 clones, 85% to 90% recorded once. Sequenced input: PBMCs or T cells enriched from blood (not recorded which). These receptors were collected from a man younger than 35 who had recovered from COVID-19. The CDR3 runs from the conserved cysteine through the conserved F or W. The D gene is left open where the match is weak. Clone size is not always given. Where it is, it says once, few, many or a class for expanded clones.

size	V	D	J	CDR3	DNA
few	TRBV30	TRBD2	TRBJ2-3	CAWSAGGTDTQYF	TGTGCCTGGAGTGCGGGGGGGACAGATACGCAGTATTTT
few	TRBV5-1	TRBD1	TRBJ2-2	CASSRDSSNTGELFF	TGCGCCAGCAGTCGGGACAGTTCGAACACCGGGGAGCTGTTTTTT
.	TRBV19	.	TRBJ2-3	CASSIGNGVGSTDTQYF	TGTGCCAGTAGTATAGGAAACGGGGTTGGGAGCACAGATACGCAGTATTTT
.	TRBV24-1	.	TRBJ2-2	CATSDLAYTGELFF	TGTGCCACCAGTGATCTAGCATACACCGGGGAGCTGTTTTTT
.	TRBV13	TRBD1	TRBJ1-1	CASSFGQGFGTEAFF	TGTGCCAGCAGCTTCGGACAGGGATTTGGCACTGAAGCTTTCTTT
.	TRBV24-1	TRBD1	TRBJ1-2	CATNRQGRAKSKFNYGYTF	TGTGCCACGAACCGACAGGGTAGGGCGAAGTCAAAATTTAACTATGGCTACACCTTC
.	TRBV7-9	.	TRBJ1-4	CATHIGASSNEKLFF	TGTGCCACCCACATAGGGGCGTCTTCTAATGAAAAACTGTTTTTT
.	TRBV30	TRBD2	TRBJ2-1	CAWSVGLAGTNEQFF	TGTGCCTGGAGTGTAGGACTAGCGGGGACCAATGAGCAGTTCTTC
.	TRBV7-6	.	TRBJ1-5	CASSLLQGGNQPQHF	TGTGCCAGCAGCTTATTGCAGGGCGGCAATCAGCCCCAGCATTTT
few	TRBV3-1/TRBV3-2	.	TRBJ2-4	CASSQYKSGAKNIQYF	TGTGCCAGCAGCCAATATAAGTCGGGGGCCAAAAACATTCAGTACTTC
.	TRBV30	.	TRBJ1-6	CAWSLLLLSYNSPLHF	TGTGCCTGGAGCCTCCTGCTACTCTCCTATAATTCACCCCTCCACTTT
once	TRBV19	.	TRBJ1-5	CASTTKTSVPNQPQHF	TGTGCCAGTACGACAAAGACATCGGTTCCCAATCAGCCCCAGCATTTT
.	TRBV30	TRBD1	TRBJ1-2	CAWRRQGFDYGYTF	TGTGCCTGGAGAAGACAGGGATTCGACTATGGCTACACCTTC
.	TRBV30	TRBD1	TRBJ1-6	CAWRVDRGRDTLHF	TGTGCCTGGAGAGTGGACAGGGGGCGCGACACCCTCCACTTT
.	TRBV19	.	TRBJ1-5	CASTTVNQPQHF	TGTGCCAGTACGACAGTAAATCAGCCCCAGCATTTT
.	TRBV24-1	.	TRBJ1-1	CATAQGWNTEAFF	TGTGCCACCGCACAGGGATGGAACACTGAAGCTTTCTTT
.	TRBV7-8	.	TRBJ1-2	CASSLAGAGGYTF	TGTGCCAGCAGCTTAGCTGGGGCTGGAGGCTACACCTTC
.	TRBV5-1	TRBD2	TRBJ2-5	CASSVTSGGARETQYF	TGCGCCAGCAGCGTTACTAGCGGGGGGGCCCGGGAGACCCAGTACTTC
few	TRBV5-1	TRBD1	TRBJ1-1	CASSFGTVNPEAFF	TGCGCCAGCAGCTTTGGGACAGTCAATCCTGAAGCTTTCTTT
.	TRBV30	.	TRBJ2-3	CAWNGMRADTQYF	TGTGCCTGGAATGGCATGCGGGCAGATACGCAGTATTTT
few	TRBV28	TRBD1	TRBJ1-2	CASRGTGDYGYTF	TGTGCCAGCAGGGGGACAGGAGACTATGGCTACACCTTC
.	TRBV18	.	TRBJ2-7	CASSPTQFYEQYF	TGTGCCAGCTCACCGACACAGTTCTACGAGCAGTACTTC
.	TRBV19	TRBD1	TRBJ1-6	CASSITGVHSPLHF	TGTGCCAGTAGTATTACAGGGGTGCATTCACCCCTCCACTTT
.	TRBV5-1	.	TRBJ2-5	CASSLGSVQETQYF	TGCGCCAGCAGCTTGGGGTCGGTCCAAGAGACCCAGTACTTC
.	TRBV3-1/TRBV3-2	TRBD2	TRBJ2-5	CASSHQGLYQETQYF	TGTGCCAGCAGCCACCAGGGACTATATCAAGAGACCCAGTACTTC
.	TRBV11-3	.	TRBJ1-2	CASSTHLGVLADYGYTF	TGTGCCAGCAGCACCCACCTAGGGGTTTTGGCAGACTATGGCTACACCTTC
.	TRBV4-2	TRBD2	TRBJ2-1	CASSQRTSGGGNEQFF	TGTGCCAGCAGCCAACGGACTAGCGGGGGGGGAAATGAGCAGTTCTTC
.	TRBV6-6	.	TRBJ2-5	CASSKGPRGETQYF	TGTGCCAGCAGTAAAGGACCTCGGGGGGAGACCCAGTACTTC
.	TRBV7-3	TRBD2	TRBJ2-5	CASSPSSGRASETQYF	TGTGCCAGCAGCCCCTCTAGCGGGAGGGCCTCAGAGACCCAGTACTTC